This section outlines one T cell receptor beta chain sequence together with its context. This entry is derived from a study of OX40 agonist ivuxolimab in advanced cancers. In the study overall: Every 2 weeks, patients got intravenous ivuxolimab at one of six dose levels (0.01-10 mg/kg). Cancers in dose escalation were hepatocellular, melanoma, renal cell and head and neck.

The CDR3 spans 13 residues. Germline CDR1 and CDR2: LGHNA and YSLEER. Trimming stripped 3 bases from V and 4 bases from J, with 7 bases between. The table came from immunoSEQ multiplex PCR; TCRdb's copy has only in-frame clones and leaves some out. The sample gives over 100,000 clones, about 93% of which show up once; roughly 1% is in the top ten. This clonotype was obtained from an adult with an advanced solid tumor such as melanoma, head and neck, liver or kidney cancer. This sequence joins TRBV4-3 and TRBJ2-1; unclear D gene. Sequencing was performed on CD4+ or CD8+ T cells sorted from blood, taken in a trial of the OX40 agonist ivuxolimab. CDR3 DNA sequence: TGCGCCAGCAGCCACGTTGTTTACAATGAGCAGTTCTTC. This codes for CASSHVVYNEQFF.